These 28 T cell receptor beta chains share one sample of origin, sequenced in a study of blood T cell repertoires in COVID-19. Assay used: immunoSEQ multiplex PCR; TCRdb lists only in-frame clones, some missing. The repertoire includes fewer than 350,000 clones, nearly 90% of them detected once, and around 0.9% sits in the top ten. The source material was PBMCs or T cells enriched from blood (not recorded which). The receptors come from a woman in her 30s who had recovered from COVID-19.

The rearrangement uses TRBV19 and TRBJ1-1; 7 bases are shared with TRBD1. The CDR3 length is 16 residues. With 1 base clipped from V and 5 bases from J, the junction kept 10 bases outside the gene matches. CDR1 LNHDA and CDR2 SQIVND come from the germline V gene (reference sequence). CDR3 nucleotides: TGTGCCAGTAGTATAGCCCGGACAGGACGTCGTACTGAAGCTTTCTTT. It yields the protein CASSIARTGRRTEAFF.

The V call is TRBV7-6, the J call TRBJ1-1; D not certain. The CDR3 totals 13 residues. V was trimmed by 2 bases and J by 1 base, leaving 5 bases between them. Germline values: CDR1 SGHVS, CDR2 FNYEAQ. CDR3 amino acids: CASSLNKNTEAFF. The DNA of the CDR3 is TGTGCCAGCAGCTTAAACAAGAACACTGAAGCTTTCTTT.

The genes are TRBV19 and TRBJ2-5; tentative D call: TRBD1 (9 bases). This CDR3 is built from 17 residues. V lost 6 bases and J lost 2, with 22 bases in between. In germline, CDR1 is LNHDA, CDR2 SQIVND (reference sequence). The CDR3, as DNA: TGTGCCAGTAGGAAAATACGGGGGGGACAGGGACAAGAGACCCAGTACTTC. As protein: CASRKIRGGQGQETQYF.

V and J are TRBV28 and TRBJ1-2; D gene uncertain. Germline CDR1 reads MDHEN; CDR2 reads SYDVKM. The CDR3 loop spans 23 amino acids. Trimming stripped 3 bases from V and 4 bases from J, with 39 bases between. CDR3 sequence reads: CASSFLGPGSWLPTGGIVYGYTF. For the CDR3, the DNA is TGTGCCAGCAGTTTCCTCGGGCCGGGGAGCTGGCTACCTACCGGTGGCATAGTCTATGGCTACACCTTC.

CDR3 nucleotide sequence: TGTGCCAGCAGCTTACGGAGAACTCGAGAAAAACTGTTTTTT. As protein: CASSLRRTREKLFF. V usage is TRBV7-6 and J usage is TRBJ1-4; D gene uncertain. V was pared by 2 bases and J by 8 bases, with 12 bases between. The CDR3 covers 14 residues. Germline V lookup: CDR1 SGHVS, CDR2 FNYEAQ.

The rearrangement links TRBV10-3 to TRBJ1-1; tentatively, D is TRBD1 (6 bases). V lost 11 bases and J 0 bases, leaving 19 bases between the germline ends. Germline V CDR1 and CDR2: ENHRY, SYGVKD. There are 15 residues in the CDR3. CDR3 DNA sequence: TGTGCCGTAGGACAGAATCCTCTAATGAACACTGAAGCTTTCTTT. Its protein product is CAVGQNPLMNTEAFF.

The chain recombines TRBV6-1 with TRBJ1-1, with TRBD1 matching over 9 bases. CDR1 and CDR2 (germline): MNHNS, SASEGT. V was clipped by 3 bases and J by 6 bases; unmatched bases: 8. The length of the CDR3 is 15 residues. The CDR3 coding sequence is TGTGCCAGCAGTGATTTCACAGGGGGCTCTCCTGAAGCTTTCTTT. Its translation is CASSDFTGGSPEAFF.

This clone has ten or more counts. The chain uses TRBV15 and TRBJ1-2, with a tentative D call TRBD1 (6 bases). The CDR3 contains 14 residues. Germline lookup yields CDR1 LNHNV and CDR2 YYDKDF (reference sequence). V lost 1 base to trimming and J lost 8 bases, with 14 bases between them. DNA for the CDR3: TGTGCCACCAGCAGAGCGACACTAGGACAGGGCTACACCTTC. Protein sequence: CATSRATLGQGYTF.

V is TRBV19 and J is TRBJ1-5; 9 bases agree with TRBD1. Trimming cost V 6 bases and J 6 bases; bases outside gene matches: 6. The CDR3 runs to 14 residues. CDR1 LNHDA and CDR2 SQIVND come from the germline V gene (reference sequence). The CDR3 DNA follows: TGTGCCAGTAGCCCACAGGGGGCGGTTCAGCCCCAGCATTTT. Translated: CASSPQGAVQPQHF.

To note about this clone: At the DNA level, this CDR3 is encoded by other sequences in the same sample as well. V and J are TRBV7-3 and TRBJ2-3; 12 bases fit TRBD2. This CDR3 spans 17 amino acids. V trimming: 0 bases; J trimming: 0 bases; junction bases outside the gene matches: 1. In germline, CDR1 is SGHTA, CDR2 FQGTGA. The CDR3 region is CASSLTGTSGSTDTQYF. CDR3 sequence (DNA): TGTGCCAGCAGCTTAACGGGGACTAGCGGGAGCACAGATACGCAGTATTTT.

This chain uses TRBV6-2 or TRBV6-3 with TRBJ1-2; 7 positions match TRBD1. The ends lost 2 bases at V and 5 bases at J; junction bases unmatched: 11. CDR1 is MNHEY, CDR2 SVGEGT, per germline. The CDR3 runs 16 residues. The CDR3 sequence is CASSYPPGTVDYGYTF. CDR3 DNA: TGTGCCAGCAGTTACCCCCCCGGGACAGTTGATTATGGCTACACCTTC.

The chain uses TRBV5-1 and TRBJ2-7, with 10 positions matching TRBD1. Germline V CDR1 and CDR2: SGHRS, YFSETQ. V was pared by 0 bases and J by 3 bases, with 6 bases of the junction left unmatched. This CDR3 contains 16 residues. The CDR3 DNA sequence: TGCGCCAGCAGCTTGGGACCCGGGACAGGGGTCTACGAGCAGTACTTC. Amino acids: CASSLGPGTGVYEQYF.

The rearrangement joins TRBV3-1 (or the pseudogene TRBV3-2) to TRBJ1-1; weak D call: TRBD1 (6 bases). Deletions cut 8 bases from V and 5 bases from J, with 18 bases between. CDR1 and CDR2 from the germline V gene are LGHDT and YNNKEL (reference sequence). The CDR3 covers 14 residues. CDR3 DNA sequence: TGTGCCAGCGGGAGACCCGACACAGGGACTGAAGCTTTCTTT. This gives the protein CASGRPDTGTEAFF.

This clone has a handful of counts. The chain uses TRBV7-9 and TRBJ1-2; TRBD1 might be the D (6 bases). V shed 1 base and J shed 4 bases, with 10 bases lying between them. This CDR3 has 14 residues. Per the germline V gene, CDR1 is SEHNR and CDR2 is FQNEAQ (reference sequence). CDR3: CASSLDQGLYGYTF. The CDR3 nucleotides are TGTGCCAGCAGCTTAGATCAGGGGCTCTATGGCTACACCTTC.

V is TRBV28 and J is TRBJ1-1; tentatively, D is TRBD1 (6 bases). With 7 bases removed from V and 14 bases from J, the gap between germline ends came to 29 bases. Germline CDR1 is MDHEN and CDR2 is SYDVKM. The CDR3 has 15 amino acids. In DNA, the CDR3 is TGTGCCAGCAACCTCCAGGTCGGGGACACTCCAGGTATGTTCTTT. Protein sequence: CASNLQVGDTPGMFF.

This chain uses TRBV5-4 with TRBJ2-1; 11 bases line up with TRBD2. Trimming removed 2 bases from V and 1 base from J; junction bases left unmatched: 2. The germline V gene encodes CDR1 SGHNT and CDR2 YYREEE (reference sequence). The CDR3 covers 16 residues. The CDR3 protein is CASSFRLAGSYNEQFF. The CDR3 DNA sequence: TGTGCCAGCAGCTTTCGACTAGCGGGGTCCTACAATGAGCAGTTCTTC.

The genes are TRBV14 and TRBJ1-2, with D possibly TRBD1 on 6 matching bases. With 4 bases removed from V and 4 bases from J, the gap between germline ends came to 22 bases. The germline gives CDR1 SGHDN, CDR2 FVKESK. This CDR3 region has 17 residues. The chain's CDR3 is CASSPPATGPGSYGYTF. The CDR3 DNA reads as TGTGCCAGCAGCCCGCCCGCTACAGGGCCGGGGAGCTATGGCTACACCTTC.

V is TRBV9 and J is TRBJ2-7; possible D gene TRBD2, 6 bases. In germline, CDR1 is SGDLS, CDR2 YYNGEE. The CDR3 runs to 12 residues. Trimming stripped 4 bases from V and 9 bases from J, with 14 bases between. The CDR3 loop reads CASSSSPGVQYF. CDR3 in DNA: TGTGCCAGCAGCTCCTCCCCGGGGGTGCAGTACTTC.

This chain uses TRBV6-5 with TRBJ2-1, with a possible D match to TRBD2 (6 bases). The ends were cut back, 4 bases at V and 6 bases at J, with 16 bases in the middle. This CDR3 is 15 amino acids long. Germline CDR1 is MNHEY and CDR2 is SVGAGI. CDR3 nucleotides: TGTGCCAGCAGTTGGGACTTAAGTCGCCCCAATGAGCAGTTCTTC. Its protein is CASSWDLSRPNEQFF.

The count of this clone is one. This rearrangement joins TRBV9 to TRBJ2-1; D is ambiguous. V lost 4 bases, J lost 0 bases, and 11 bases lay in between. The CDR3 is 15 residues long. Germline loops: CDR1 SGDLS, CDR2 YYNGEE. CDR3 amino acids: CASSNTLSSYNEQFF. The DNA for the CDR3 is TGTGCCAGCAGCAATACCCTGAGCTCCTACAATGAGCAGTTCTTC.

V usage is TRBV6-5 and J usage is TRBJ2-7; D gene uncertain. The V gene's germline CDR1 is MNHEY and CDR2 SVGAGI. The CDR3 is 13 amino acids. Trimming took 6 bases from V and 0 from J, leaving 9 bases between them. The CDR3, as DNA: TGTGCCAGCAGCCCACCCGGCTCCTACGAGCAGTACTTC. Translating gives CASSPPGSYEQYF.

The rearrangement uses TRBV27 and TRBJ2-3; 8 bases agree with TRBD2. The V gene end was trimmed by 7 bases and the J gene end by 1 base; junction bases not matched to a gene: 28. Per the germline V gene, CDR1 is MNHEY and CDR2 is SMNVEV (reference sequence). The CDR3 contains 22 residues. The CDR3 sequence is CASTSFLRGAVAGGSRTDTQYF. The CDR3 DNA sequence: TGTGCCAGCACCTCCTTTCTTCGGGGGGCGGTGGCGGGAGGCTCCCGCACAGATACGCAGTATTTT.

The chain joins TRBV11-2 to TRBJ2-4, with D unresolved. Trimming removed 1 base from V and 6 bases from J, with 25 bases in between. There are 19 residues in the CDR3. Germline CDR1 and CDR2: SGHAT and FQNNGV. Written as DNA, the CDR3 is TGTGCCAGCAGCTTAGCACTTCGGTTGGGCCCTGAAGGTGGAAACATTCAGTACTTC. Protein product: CASSLALRLGPEGGNIQYF.

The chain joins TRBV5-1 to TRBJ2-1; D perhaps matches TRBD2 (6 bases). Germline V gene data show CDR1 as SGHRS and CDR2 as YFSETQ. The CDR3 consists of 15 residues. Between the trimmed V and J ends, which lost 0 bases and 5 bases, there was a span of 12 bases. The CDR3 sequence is CASSLGGGGHNEQFF. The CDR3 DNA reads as TGCGCCAGCAGCTTGGGGGGAGGAGGCCACAATGAGCAGTTCTTC.

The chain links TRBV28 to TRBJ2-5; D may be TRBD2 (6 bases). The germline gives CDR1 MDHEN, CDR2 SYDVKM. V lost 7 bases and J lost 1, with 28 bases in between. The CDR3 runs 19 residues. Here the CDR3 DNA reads TGTGCCAGCACCCCACACTTGGGCGGGACTTCAAAATCCCAAGAGACCCAGTACTTC. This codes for CASTPHLGGTSKSQETQYF. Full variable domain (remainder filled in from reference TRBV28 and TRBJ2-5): DVKVTQSSRYLVKRTGEKVFLECVQDMDHENMFWYRQDPGLGLRLIYFSYDVKMKEKGDIPEGYSVSREKKERFSLILESASTNQTSMYLCASTPHLGGTSKSQETQYFGPGTRLLVL.

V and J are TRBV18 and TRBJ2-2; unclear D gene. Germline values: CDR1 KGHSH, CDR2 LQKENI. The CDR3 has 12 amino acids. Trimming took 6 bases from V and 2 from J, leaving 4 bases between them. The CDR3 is CASSTNTGELFF. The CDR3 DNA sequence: TGTGCCAGCTCTACTAACACCGGGGAGCTGTTTTTT. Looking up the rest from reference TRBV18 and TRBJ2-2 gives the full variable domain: NAGVMQNPRHLVRRRGQEARLRCSPMKGHSHVYWYRQLPEEGLKFMVYLQKENIIDESGMPKERFSAEFPKEGPSILRIQQVVRGDSAAYFCASSTNTGELFFGEGSRLTVL.

Here the CDR3 DNA reads TGTGCCATCAGTTCACAGGGGGATAGCAATCAGCCCCAGCATTTT. This gives the protein CAISSQGDSNQPQHF. The chain carries TRBV10-3 and TRBJ1-5; 8 bases agree with TRBD1. The germline gives CDR1 ENHRY, CDR2 SYGVKD. V was clipped by 5 bases and J by 0 bases; unmatched bases: 3. The CDR3 totals 15 residues.

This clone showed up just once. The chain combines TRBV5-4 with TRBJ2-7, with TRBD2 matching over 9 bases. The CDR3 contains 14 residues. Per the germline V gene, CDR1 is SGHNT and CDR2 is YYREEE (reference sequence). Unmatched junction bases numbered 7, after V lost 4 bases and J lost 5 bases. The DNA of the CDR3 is TGTGCCAGCAGCACCAGCGGGAGGTTGCACGAGCAGTACTTC. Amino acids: CASSTSGRLHEQYF.